This T cell receptor (beta chain) was sequenced during a study of OX40 agonist ivuxolimab in advanced cancers. Enrollment shut out patients with autoimmune disease history or systemic immunosuppression. Clones were sequenced by immunoSEQ multiplex PCR, and TCRdb holds only the in-frame ones, with some missing. Here the sample spans tens of thousands of clones, roughly 90% being singletons. On this clone: Its cognate antigen is unknown.

Findings of the study overall: Among the lowest peripheral clonal expansion occurred in 0.1-3.0 mg/kg partial responders.

Germline V gene data show CDR1 as GTSNPN and CDR2 as SVGIG (reference sequence). The V gene end was trimmed by 4 bases and the J gene end by 3 bases; junction bases not matched to a gene: 5. The CDR3 length is 14 residues. The chain is built from TRBV30 and TRBJ2-2; 7 bases are shared with TRBD1. The sequence was collected from an adult with an advanced solid tumor such as melanoma, head and neck, liver or kidney cancer. The sequenced sample was CD4+ or CD8+ T cells sorted from blood, obtained in a trial of the OX40 agonist ivuxolimab. CDR3 coding DNA: TGTGCCTGGAACCAACAGGGGTACACCGGGGAGCTGTTTTTT. Amino acids: CAWNQQGYTGELFF.